These 3 T cell receptor beta chains were all obtained from the same sample, sequenced in a study of shared clonotypes between healthy human individuals. The repertoire was sequenced with immunoSEQ multiplex PCR; TCRdb's copy has only in-frame clones and lacks some. The table has 640,000 or so clones, about two thirds seen once. The sequenced sample was memory CD4+ T cells sorted from blood. Subset given: CD45RA-negative fraction. Receptors originate from a woman in her 30s in good health.

Written as DNA, the CDR3 is TGTGCCAGCAGTTTAGGGGCTAGCGGGAGTAACGAGCAGTACTTC. Amino acids: CASSLGASGSNEQYF. The chain uses TRBV28 and TRBJ2-7; the match to TRBD2 covers 10 bases. The V and J ends lost 2 bases and 5 bases, in that order; junction bases with no gene match: 6. From germline, CDR1 is MDHEN and CDR2 SYDVKM. CDR3 length equals 15 residues. Combining the CDR3 with reference TRBV28 and TRBJ2-7 gives the whole variable domain DVKVTQSSRYLVKRTGEKVFLECVQDMDHENMFWYRQDPGLGLRLIYFSYDVKMKEKGDIPEGYSVSREKKERFSLILESASTNQTSMYLCASSLGASGSNEQYFGPGTRLTVT.

This clone was found once. V is TRBV5-1 and J is TRBJ2-1; the D is unclear. The germline gives CDR1 SGHRS, CDR2 YFSETQ. The CDR3 spans 12 residues. V was trimmed by 0 bases and J by 10 bases, leaving 8 bases between them. The CDR3 region has the DNA TGCGCCAGCAGCTTGGTTAGTGGCGAGCAGTTCTTC. Amino acid sequence: CASSLVSGEQFF.

The chain employs TRBV11-1 and TRBJ1-4; D unclear. The ends were cut back, 0 bases at V and 7 bases at J, with 9 bases in the middle. The CDR3 sequence is 14 residues long. Germline-derived CDR1 and CDR2 are SGHAT and FQDESV (reference sequence). The CDR3 DNA sequence: TGTGCCAGCAGCTTAGCGCAAGTCGGTGAAAAACTGTTTTTT. Protein: CASSLAQVGEKLFF.